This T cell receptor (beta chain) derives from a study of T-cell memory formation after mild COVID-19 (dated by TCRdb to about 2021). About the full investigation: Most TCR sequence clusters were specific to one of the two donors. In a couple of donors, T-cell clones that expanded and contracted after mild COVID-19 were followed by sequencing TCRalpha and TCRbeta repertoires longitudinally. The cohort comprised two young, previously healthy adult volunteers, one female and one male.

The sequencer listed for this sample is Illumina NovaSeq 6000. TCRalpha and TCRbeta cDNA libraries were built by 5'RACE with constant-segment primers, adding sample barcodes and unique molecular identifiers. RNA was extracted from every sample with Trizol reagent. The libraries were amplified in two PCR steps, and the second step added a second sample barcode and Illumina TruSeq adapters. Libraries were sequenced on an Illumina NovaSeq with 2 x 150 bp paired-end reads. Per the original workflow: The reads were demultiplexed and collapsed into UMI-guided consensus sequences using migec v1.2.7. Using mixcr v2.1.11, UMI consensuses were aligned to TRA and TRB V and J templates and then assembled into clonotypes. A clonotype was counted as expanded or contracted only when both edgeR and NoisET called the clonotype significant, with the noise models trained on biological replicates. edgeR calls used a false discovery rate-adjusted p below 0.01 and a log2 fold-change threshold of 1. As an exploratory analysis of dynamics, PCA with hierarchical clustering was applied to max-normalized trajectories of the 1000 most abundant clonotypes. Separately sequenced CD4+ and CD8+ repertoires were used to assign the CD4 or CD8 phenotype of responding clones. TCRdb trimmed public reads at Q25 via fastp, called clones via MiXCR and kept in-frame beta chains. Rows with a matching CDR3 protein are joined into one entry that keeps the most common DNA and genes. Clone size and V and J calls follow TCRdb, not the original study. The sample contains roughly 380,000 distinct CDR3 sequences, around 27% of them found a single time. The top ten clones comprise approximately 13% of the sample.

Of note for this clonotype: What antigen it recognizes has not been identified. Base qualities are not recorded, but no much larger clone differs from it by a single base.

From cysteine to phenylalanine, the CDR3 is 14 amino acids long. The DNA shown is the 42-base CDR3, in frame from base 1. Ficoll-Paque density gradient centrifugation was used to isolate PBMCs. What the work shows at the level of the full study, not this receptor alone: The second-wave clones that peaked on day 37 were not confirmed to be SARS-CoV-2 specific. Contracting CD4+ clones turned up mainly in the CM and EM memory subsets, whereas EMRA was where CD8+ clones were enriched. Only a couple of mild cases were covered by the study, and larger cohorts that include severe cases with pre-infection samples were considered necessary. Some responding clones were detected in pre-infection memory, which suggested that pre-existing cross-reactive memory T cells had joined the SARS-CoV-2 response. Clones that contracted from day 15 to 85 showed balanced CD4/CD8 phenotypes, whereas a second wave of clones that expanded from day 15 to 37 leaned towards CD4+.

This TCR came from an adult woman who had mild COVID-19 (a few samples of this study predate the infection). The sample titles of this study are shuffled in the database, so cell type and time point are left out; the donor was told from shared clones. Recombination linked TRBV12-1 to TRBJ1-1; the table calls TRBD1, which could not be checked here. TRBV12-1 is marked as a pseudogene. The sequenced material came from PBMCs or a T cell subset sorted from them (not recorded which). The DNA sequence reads TGTGCCAGCGGGATAGGTGGGAAGGACACTGAAGCTTTCTTT. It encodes CASGIGGKDTEAFF.